The 13 T cell receptor beta chains below come from one sample, sequenced in a study of blood T cell repertoires in COVID-19. The assay was immunoSEQ multiplex PCR, and TCRdb's table has in-frame clones only and misses some. This sample carries roughly 220,000 clones, about 86% of them seen once, and the ten largest clones take less than 5%. Sequenced material: PBMCs or T cells enriched from blood (not recorded which). These receptors were taken from a woman aged 35 to 49 with acute COVID-19.

On this clone itself: Possible read error: a much larger clone is one base away. The J gene is TRBJ2-1, the V gene TRBV9, with 9 bases fitting TRBD2. V dropped 6 bases and J dropped 0; count of bases not matched to a gene: 1. The CDR3 is made up of 14 amino acids. Germline V CDR1 and CDR2: SGDLS, YYNGEE. The CDR3 reads CASNSGSSYNEQFF. DNA of the CDR3: TGTGCCAGCAATAGCGGGAGCTCCTACAATGAGCAGTTCTTC.

In its sample, this clone was seen a few times. The identical CDR3 is also encoded by other nucleotide sequences in the sample. The CDR3 DNA is TGTGCCAGCAGCTTAGAAAGCGGGAGCTCCTACGAGCAGTACTTC. It encodes CASSLESGSSYEQYF. V is TRBV11-3 and J is TRBJ2-7; TRBD2 agrees at 8 bases. This CDR3 has 15 residues. Germline assignment: CDR1 SGHNT and CDR2 YENEEA. The ends lost 0 bases at V and 0 bases at J; junction bases unmatched: 1. Supplemented by reference TRBV11-3 and TRBJ2-7, the full variable domain reads EAGVVQSPRYKIIEKKQPVAFWCNPISGHNTLYWYLQNLGQGPELLIRYENEEAVDDSQLPKDRFSAERLKGVDSTLKIQPAELGDSAVYLCASSLESGSSYEQYFGPGTRLTVT.

The CDR3 loop reads CASSRGVTSEETQYF. The CDR3 region has the DNA TGTGCCAGCAGCCGGGGGGTCACTAGCGAAGAGACCCAGTACTTC. V gene TRBV9 combines with J gene TRBJ2-5, with 7 nucleotides matching TRBD2. V gave up 4 bases and J gave up 3 bases; unmatched junction bases: 9. Germline CDR1 SGDLS, CDR2 YYNGEE. The CDR3 spans 15 residues.

This clone appeared once. The V gene is TRBV7-6, the J gene TRBJ2-5, with 8 nucleotides matching TRBD2. CDR1 and CDR2 from the germline V gene are SGHVS and FNYEAQ. The CDR3 spans 16 residues. Trimming took 6 bases from V and 7 from J; bases not matched to a gene: 16. The CDR3 loop is CASSSGGTRAVGTQYF. CDR3 DNA: TGTGCCAGCAGTTCCGGGGGGACTAGGGCGGTTGGGACCCAGTACTTC.

The chain carries TRBV7-2 and TRBJ2-3; D is perhaps TRBD2 (5 bases). The CDR3 spans 14 residues. The V end lost 1 base, the J end lost 6 bases, and 11 bases lay between the germline ends. CDR1 and CDR2 from the germline V gene are SGHTA and FQGNSA. CDR3 sequence reads: CASSLDFSGDTQYF. The CDR3 DNA reads as TGTGCCAGCAGCTTAGATTTCTCGGGGGATACGCAGTATTTT.

The rearrangement joins TRBV12-5 to TRBJ2-7, with 7 bases that match TRBD1. Germline CDR1 LGHNT, CDR2 FRNRAP. After removal of 0 bases from V and 2 bases from J, the junction contained 7 bases not matched to a gene. This CDR3 has 16 residues. CDR3 in amino acids: CASGLVQWDRPYEQYF. CDR3 DNA sequence: TGTGCTAGTGGTTTGGTACAGTGGGACAGACCCTACGAGCAGTACTTC. The full variable domain, its missing parts supplied by reference TRBV12-5 and TRBJ2-7, is DARVTQTPRHKVTEMGQEVTMRCQPILGHNTVFWYRQTMMQGLELLAYFRNRAPLDDSGMPKDRFSAEMPDATLATLKIQPSEPRDSAVYFCASGLVQWDRPYEQYFGPGTRLTVT.

This rearrangement joins TRBV20-1 to TRBJ1-3; D is ambiguous. Per the germline V gene, CDR1 is DFQATT and CDR2 is SNEGSKA (reference sequence). This CDR3 contains 15 residues. Trimming stripped 3 bases from V and 0 bases from J, with 12 bases between. This chain's CDR3 is CSASPGYNSGNTIYF. The CDR3 DNA reads TGCAGTGCTAGTCCCGGTTATAACTCTGGAAACACCATATATTTT.

The V call is TRBV5-1, the J call TRBJ2-3; 9 bases are a match to TRBD2. Germline assignment: CDR1 SGHRS and CDR2 YFSETQ. This CDR3 is 15 amino acids long. V lost 2 bases to trimming and J lost 2 bases; unmatched junction nucleotides: 3. CDR3 residues: CASSFPSGNTDTQYF. In nucleotides, the CDR3 is TGCGCCAGCAGCTTCCCTAGCGGGAACACAGATACGCAGTATTTT.

The genes are TRBV4-2 and TRBJ2-7, with D tentatively TRBD2 (5 bases). In germline, CDR1 is LGHNA, CDR2 YNFKEQ. V lost 0 bases and J 4 bases, leaving 13 bases between the germline ends. The CDR3 totals 15 residues. CDR3 sequence (DNA): TGTGCCAGCAGCCAAGAACTTCTAGGGAGATACGAGCAGTACTTC. Its protein product is CASSQELLGRYEQYF.

V gene TRBV10-3 combines with J gene TRBJ2-7; D might be TRBD2 (6 bases). Germline CDR1 reads ENHRY; CDR2 reads SYGVKD. V was cut by 4 bases and J by 5 bases, with 15 bases left in between. This CDR3 contains 14 residues. The CDR3 coding sequence is TGTGCCATCAGTGGGACGGGACTCTCAAACGAGCAGTACTTC. This translates into CAISGTGLSNEQYF.

The chain links TRBV25-1 to TRBJ2-1; a possible D gene is TRBD1 (6 bases). In germline, CDR1 is MGHDK, CDR2 SYGVNS. The CDR3 runs 15 residues. V was cut by 2 bases and J by 0 bases, with 8 bases left in between. The CDR3 here is CASSEGQSSYNEQFF. The CDR3 nucleotides are TGTGCCAGCAGTGAAGGACAGAGCTCCTACAATGAGCAGTTCTTC.

This chain joins TRBV4-2 and TRBJ2-3, with D possibly matching TRBD2 (6 bases). The CDR3 is 16 residues long. From germline, CDR1 is LGHNA and CDR2 YNFKEQ. The V end was cut by 2 bases, the J end by 0 bases, with 12 bases between. The DNA for the CDR3 is TGTGCCAGCAGCCAACGTTCTAGCGCTAGCACAGATACGCAGTATTTT. Encoded protein: CASSQRSSASTDTQYF.

This sequence joins TRBV5-1 and TRBJ2-3; TRBD2 might be the D (6 bases). V lost 4 bases and J lost 2, with 11 bases in between. CDR1 and CDR2 (germline): SGHRS, YFSETQ. The CDR3 runs to 14 residues. The CDR3 DNA sequence: TGCGCCAGCAGCCCCCTAGCGAACACAGATACGCAGTATTTT. Protein product: CASSPLANTDTQYF.